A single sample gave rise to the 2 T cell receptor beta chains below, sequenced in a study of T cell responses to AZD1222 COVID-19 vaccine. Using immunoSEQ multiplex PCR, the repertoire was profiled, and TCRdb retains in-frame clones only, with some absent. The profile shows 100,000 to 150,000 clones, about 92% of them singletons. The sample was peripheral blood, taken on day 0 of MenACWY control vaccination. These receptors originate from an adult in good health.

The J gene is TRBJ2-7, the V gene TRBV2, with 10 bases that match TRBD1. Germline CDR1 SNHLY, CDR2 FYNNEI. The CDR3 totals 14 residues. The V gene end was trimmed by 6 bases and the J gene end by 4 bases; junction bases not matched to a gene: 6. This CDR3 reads CASSLGTGVYEQYV. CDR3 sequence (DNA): TGTGCCAGCAGCCTGGGGACAGGGGTTTACGAGCAGTACGTC.

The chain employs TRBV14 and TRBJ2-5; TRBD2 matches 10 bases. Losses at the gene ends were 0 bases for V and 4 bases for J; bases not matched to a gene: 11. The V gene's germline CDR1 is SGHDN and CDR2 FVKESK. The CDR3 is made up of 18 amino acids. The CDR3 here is CASSQERLAGARGETQYF. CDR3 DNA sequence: TGTGCCAGCAGCCAAGAAAGGCTAGCGGGGGCCCGGGGAGAGACCCAGTACTTC.